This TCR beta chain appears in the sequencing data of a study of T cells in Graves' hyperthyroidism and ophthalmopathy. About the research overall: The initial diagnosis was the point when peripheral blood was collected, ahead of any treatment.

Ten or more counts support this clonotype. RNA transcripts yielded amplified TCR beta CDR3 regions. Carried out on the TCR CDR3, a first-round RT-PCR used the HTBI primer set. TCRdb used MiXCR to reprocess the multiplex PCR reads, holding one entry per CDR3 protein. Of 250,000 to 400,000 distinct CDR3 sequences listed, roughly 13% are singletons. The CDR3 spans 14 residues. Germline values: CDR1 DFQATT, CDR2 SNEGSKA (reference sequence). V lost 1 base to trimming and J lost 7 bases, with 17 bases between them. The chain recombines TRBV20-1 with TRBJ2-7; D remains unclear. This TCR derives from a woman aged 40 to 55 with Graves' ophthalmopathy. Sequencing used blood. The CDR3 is CSARVRSTKSEQYF. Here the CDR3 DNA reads TGCAGTGCTAGAGTCAGGAGTACGAAGTCGGAGCAGTACTTC.